These T cell receptor beta chains were read from a single sample in a study of shared clonotypes between healthy human individuals. The repertoire was sequenced with immunoSEQ multiplex PCR; TCRdb's copy has only in-frame clones and lacks some. The sample holds 550,000 to 750,000 clones, nearly 97% seen once. The sequenced sample was naive CD8+ T cells sorted from blood. The receptors originated from a young woman in good health. The CDR3 runs from the conserved cysteine through the conserved F or W. A D gene is named only where the DNA matches it firmly. Size is omitted from some rows. Given values are once, few, many or a class for expanded clones.

TRBV4-1,NA,TRBJ2-7,TRBD2,CASSQDPAGGPYEQYF,TGCGCCAGCAGCCAAGATCCAGCGGGAGGGCCTTACGAGCAGTACTTC
TRBV27,NA,TRBJ1-2,NA,CASSLSPRRDYGYTF,TGTGCCAGCAGTTTATCTCCGCGCAGGGACTATGGCTACACCTTC
TRBV19,NA,TRBJ1-1,NA,CASSIGSRDTRGPNTEAFF,TGTGCCAGTAGTATCGGTTCGCGTGATACAAGGGGCCCTAACACTGAAGCTTTCTTT
TRBV5-6,NA,TRBJ2-7,NA,CASSAGVSYEQYF,TGTGCCAGCAGCGCAGGAGTATCCTACGAGCAGTACTTC
TRBV29-1,NA,TRBJ2-2,NA,CSVEPPGAGELFF,TGCAGCGTTGAACCGCCTGGCGCCGGGGAGCTGTTTTTT
TRBV19,NA,TRBJ1-1,TRBD1,CASTQQGSEAFF,TGTGCCAGTACCCAACAGGGGTCTGAAGCTTTCTTT
TRBV19,NA,TRBJ1-5,NA,CASTHRLSNQPQHF,TGTGCCAGTACTCACAGATTAAGCAATCAGCCCCAGCATTTT
TRBV10-1,NA,TRBJ1-1,NA,CASHGPPGAFF,TGCGCCAGCCATGGACCGCCGGGAGCTTTCTTT
TRBV7-9,NA,TRBJ2-7,NA,CASSDKDGPDEQYF,TGTGCCAGCAGCGACAAGGACGGCCCGGACGAGCAGTACTTC
TRBV4-1,NA,TRBJ2-5,NA,CASSQDAEETQYF,TGCGCCAGCAGCCAAGACGCGGAGGAGACCCAGTACTTC
TRBV27,once,TRBJ1-5,NA,CASTGSYGGQPQHF,TGTGCCAGCACCGGATCATACGGAGGTCAGCCCCAGCATTTT
TRBV7-9,NA,TRBJ2-3,NA,CASTKPLGAGDEDTQYF,TGTGCCAGCACCAAACCCTTGGGGGCAGGGGACGAAGATACGCAGTATTTT
TRBV28,NA,TRBJ1-4,TRBD1,CASSSGTGSTTNEKLFF,TGTGCCAGCAGTTCGGGGACAGGATCTACAACTAATGAAAAACTGTTTTTT
TRBV2,NA,TRBJ2-1,NA,CASIPSGSYNEQFF,TGTGCCAGCATCCCAAGCGGGTCCTACAATGAGCAGTTCTTC
TRBV5-4,NA,TRBJ2-7,NA,CASSSEQYF,TGTGCCAGCAGTTCCGAGCAGTACTTC
TRBV28,NA,TRBJ1-1,NA,CASSLIHLGTEAFF,TGTGCCAGCAGTTTAATTCACCTTGGCACTGAAGCTTTCTTT
TRBV10-3,NA,TRBJ2-1,TRBD2,CAISEGTSGLNEQFF,TGTGCCATCAGTGAAGGGACTAGCGGGCTCAATGAGCAGTTCTTC
TRBV9,NA,TRBJ1-2,NA,CASSPPGGAANYGYTF,TGTGCCAGCAGCCCCCCGGGGGGGGCAGCTAACTATGGCTACACCTTC
TRBV28,once,TRBJ2-7,TRBD2,CAISGLAGSYEQYF,TGTGCCATCTCGGGACTAGCGGGATCCTACGAGCAGTACTTC
TRBV4-1,NA,TRBJ2-1,TRBD2,CASSQSAGAYNEQFF,TGCGCCAGCAGCCAGTCGGCGGGAGCCTACAATGAGCAGTTCTTC
TRBV7-9,NA,TRBJ2-1,TRBD1,CASSSGQGAWVDEQFF,TGTGCCAGCAGCTCGGGACAGGGGGCTTGGGTTGATGAGCAGTTCTTC
TRBV27,once,TRBJ2-7,TRBD2,CASSPSSGAKTYEQYF,TGTGCCAGCAGTCCATCCAGCGGGGCTAAAACCTACGAGCAGTACTTC
TRBV18,NA,TRBJ2-7,TRBD1,CASSLQGDEQYF,TGTGCCAGCTCACTCCAGGGGGACGAGCAGTACTTC
TRBV29-1,NA,TRBJ2-1,NA,CSGVAPSFYNEQFF,TGCAGCGGGGTGGCCCCCTCATTCTACAATGAGCAGTTCTTC
TRBV5-4,NA,TRBJ1-1,NA,CASRGAGGADTEAFF,TGTGCCAGCAGGGGGGCCGGTGGGGCTGACACTGAAGCTTTCTTT
TRBV11-2,once,TRBJ2-3,TRBD2,CASSSTRLAGPSTDTQYF,TGTGCCAGCAGCTCAACCCGACTAGCGGGGCCTAGCACAGATACGCAGTATTTT
TRBV19,NA,TRBJ1-2,NA,CASSSREAYGYTF,TGTGCCAGTTCTTCTCGGGAGGCTTATGGCTACACCTTC
TRBV11-3,NA,TRBJ2-2,NA,CASSLEPEENTGELFF,TGTGCCAGCAGCTTAGAACCGGAGGAGAACACCGGGGAGCTGTTTTTT
TRBV7-9,NA,TRBJ2-1,TRBD2,CASSFPTSGIMSEQFF,TGTGCCAGCAGCTTCCCGACTAGCGGGATTATGAGTGAGCAGTTCTTC
TRBV29-1,NA,TRBJ2-2,NA,CSVEDSRSNTGELFF,TGCAGCGTTGAAGATAGCAGATCGAACACCGGGGAGCTGTTTTTT